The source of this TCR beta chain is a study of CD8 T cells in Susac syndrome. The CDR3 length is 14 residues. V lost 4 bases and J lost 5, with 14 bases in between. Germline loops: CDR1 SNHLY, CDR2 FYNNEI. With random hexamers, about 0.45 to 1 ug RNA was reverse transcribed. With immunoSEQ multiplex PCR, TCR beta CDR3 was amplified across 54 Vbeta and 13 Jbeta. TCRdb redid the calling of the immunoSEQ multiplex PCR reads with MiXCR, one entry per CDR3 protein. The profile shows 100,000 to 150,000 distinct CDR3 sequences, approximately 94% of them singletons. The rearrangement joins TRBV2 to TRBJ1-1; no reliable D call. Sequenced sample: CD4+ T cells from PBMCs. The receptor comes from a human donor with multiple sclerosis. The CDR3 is CASSATLGSTEAFF. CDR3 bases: TGTGCCAGCAGTGCTACCTTGGGCAGTACTGAAGCTTTCTTT. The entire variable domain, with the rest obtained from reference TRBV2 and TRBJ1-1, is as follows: EPEVTQTPSHQVTQMGQEVILRCVPISNHLYFYWYRQILGQKVEFLVSFYNNEISEKSEIFDDQFSVERPDGSNFTLKIRSTKLEDSAMYFCASSATLGSTEAFFGQGTRLTVV.